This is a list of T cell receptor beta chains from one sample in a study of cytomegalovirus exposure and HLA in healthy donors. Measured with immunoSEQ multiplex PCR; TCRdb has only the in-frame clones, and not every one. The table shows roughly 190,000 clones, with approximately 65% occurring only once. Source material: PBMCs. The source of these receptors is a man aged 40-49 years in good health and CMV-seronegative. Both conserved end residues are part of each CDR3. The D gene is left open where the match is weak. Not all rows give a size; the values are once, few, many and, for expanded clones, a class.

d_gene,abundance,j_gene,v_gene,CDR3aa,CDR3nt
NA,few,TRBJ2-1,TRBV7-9,CASTKRGRAGDEQFF,TGTGCCAGCACCAAAAGGGGCCGGGCTGGCGATGAGCAGTTCTTC
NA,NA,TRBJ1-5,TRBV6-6,CASRARTDSSNQPQHF,TGTGCCAGCAGAGCCAGGACAGATAGTAGCAATCAGCCCCAGCATTTT
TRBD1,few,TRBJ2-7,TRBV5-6,CASSFDRGGHEQYF,TGTGCCAGCAGCTTTGACAGGGGGGGACACGAGCAGTACTTC
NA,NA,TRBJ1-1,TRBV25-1,CASSKWDTMNTEAFF,TGTGCCAGCAGTAAGTGGGACACCATGAACACTGAAGCTTTCTTT
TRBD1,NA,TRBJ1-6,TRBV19,CASSTGRTGGSSPLHF,TGTGCCAGTAGTACGGGCCGGACAGGGGGCAGTTCACCCCTCCACTTT
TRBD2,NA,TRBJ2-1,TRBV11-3,CASSLVVASGEQFF,TGTGCCAGCAGCTTAGTGGTGGCTAGCGGTGAGCAGTTCTTC
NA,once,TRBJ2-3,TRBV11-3,CASSSYTDTQYF,TGTGCCAGCAGCTCCTACACAGATACGCAGTATTTT
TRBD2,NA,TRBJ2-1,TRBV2,CATRRSSGDSYNEQFF,TGTGCCACCCGTCGGTCTAGCGGTGACTCCTACAATGAGCAGTTCTTC
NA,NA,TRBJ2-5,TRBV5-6,CASSFDQLGETQYF,TGTGCCAGCAGCTTTGATCAGCTCGGGGAGACCCAGTACTTC
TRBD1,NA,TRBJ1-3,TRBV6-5,CASSWDRDSGNTIYF,TGTGCCAGCAGTTGGGACAGGGACTCTGGAAACACCATATATTTT
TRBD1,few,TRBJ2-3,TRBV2,CASSGRGRATDTQYF,TGTGCCAGCAGTGGCAGGGGGCGAGCCACAGATACGCAGTATTTT
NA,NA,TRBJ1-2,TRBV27,CASSLRGNYGYTF,TGTGCCAGCAGTTTAAGAGGGAACTATGGCTACACCTTC
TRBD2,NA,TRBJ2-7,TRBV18,CASSQSGGPYEQYF,TGTGCCAGCTCCCAATCGGGAGGCCCCTACGAGCAGTACTTC
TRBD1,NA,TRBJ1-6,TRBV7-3,CASRGTGNSPLHF,TGTGCCAGCAGAGGGACAGGGAATTCACCCCTCCACTTT
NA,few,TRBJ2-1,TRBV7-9,CASSLSTGDNEQFF,TGTGCCAGCAGCTTATCCACAGGAGACAATGAGCAGTTCTTC
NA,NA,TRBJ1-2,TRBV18,CASSPRTGERYGYTF,TGTGCCAGCTCACCGCGTACAGGAGAAAGATATGGCTACACCTTC
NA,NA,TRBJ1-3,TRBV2,CASSEAQASSGNTIYF,TGTGCCAGCAGTGAAGCACAGGCAAGCTCTGGAAACACCATATATTTT
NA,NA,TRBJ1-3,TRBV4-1,CASSQDTGRSSGNTIYF,TGCGCCAGCAGCCAAGATACAGGCAGAAGCTCTGGAAACACCATATATTTT
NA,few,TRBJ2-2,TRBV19,CASQPSRVYTGELFF,TGTGCCAGTCAACCGTCGCGGGTATACACCGGGGAGCTGTTTTTT
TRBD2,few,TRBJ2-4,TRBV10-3,CAISGTSGGENIQYF,TGTGCCATCAGTGGGACTAGCGGGGGCGAAAACATTCAGTACTTC
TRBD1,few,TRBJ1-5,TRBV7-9,CASSLGGGHVQPQHF,TGTGCCAGCAGCTTAGGAGGGGGCCACGTTCAGCCCCAGCATTTT
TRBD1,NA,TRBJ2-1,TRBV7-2,CASSRTGRSYNEQFF,TGTGCCAGCAGCCGGACAGGGAGGTCCTACAATGAGCAGTTCTTC
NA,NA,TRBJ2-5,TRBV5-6,CASSEKQRETQYF,TGTGCCAGCAGCGAGAAACAGAGAGAGACCCAGTACTTC
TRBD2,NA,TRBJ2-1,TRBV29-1,CSLARVGTSETEQFF,TGCAGCCTCGCAAGGGTCGGGACTAGCGAGACTGAGCAGTTCTTC
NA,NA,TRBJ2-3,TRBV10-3,CATQTGSSDTQYF,TGTGCCACCCAGACCGGGAGTTCGGATACGCAGTATTTT
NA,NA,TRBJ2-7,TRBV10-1,CASLGAGQEQYF,TGCGCCAGCCTGGGCGCGGGTCAGGAGCAGTACTTC